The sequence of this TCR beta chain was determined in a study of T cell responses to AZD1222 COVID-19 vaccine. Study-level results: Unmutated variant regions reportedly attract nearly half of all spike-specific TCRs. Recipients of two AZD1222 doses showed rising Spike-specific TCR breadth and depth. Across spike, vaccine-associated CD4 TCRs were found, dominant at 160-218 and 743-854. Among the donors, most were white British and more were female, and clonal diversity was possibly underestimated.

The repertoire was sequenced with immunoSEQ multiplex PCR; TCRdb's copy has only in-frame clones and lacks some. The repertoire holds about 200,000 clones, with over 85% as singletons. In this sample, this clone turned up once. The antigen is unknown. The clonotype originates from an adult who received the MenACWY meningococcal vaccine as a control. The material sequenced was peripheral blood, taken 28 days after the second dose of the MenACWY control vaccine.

The CDR3 sequence is CASSPGTSGRREQYF. DNA of the CDR3: TGTGCCAGCAGCCCGGGGACTAGCGGGAGGAGGGAGCAGTACTTC. The chain has TRBV7-2 and TRBJ2-7, with 15 positions matching TRBD2. CDR1 and CDR2 from the germline V gene are SGHTA and FQGNSA. V shed 5 bases and J 7 bases; nucleotides not matched to a gene: 6. The CDR3 is 15 amino acids.